This T cell receptor (beta chain) emerged from a study of T cells expressing NK-cell markers (dated by TCRdb to 2020 to 2021). Describing the broader study: Three sorted T-cell subsets (CD3+CD56+NKG2C+, CD3+CD56+NKG2C- and CD3+CD56-NKG2C+) from fewer than 10 donors had their TCR beta-chain repertoires profiled. Of the eight sequenced donors, seven were found to be HCMV-seropositive and one was found to be HCMV-seronegative. The study sequenced eight donors, all healthy volunteers chosen at random: three men and five women. Libraries were sequenced as 2 x 150 bp reads on Illumina HiSeq 2000/2500, MiSeq or NextSeq.

Broader findings and caveats from the paper: Those dominant clonotypes were again the most abundant among CD3+CD56-NKG2C+ cells in several donors, at about 25-60.1%. In roughly 6 donors, the dominant CD3+CD56+NKG2C+ clonotypes were among the top 10 CD8+ clonotypes and accounted for roughly 1.0-7.5% of CD8+ T cells. Whether the expanded NKG2C-expressing T cell clones were specific for HCMV antigens remained unclear.

To determine HCMV serostatus, a commercial ELISA kit was used to detect HCMV-specific IgG in serum. Peripheral blood mononuclear cells were isolated from blood by Ficoll density gradient centrifugation. Concerning this clonotype: No cognate antigen has been identified for it.

The CDR3 contains 14 residues, cysteine and phenylalanine counted. DNA was not recorded. CDR1 and CDR2, per the germline V gene, are MNHNS and SASEGT. TCRdb records Illumina HiSeq 2000 as the sequencer. TCR beta cDNA libraries were prepared using 5'RACE template switching, which introduced a universal primer site and unique molecular identifiers. Synthesis of cDNA was primed from the TCR beta constant segment and was followed by two consecutive PCR amplification steps. The study's own analysis went as follows. Reads were demultiplexed and grouped by UMI with MIGEC, and clonotypes were assembled and quantified with MiTCR. Only TCR cDNA sequences supported by at least two reads were kept to exclude erroneous sequences. The tcR package was used for downstream repertoire analysis, and clonotypes were matched between fractions using CDR3 nucleotide sequence together with V segment. VDJmatch was used to annotate antigen specificity against VDJdb, with one amino acid substitution in CDR3 permitted. Following TCRdb reprocessing, every CDR3 protein sequence forms one entry, and DNA is not provided. TCRdb's processing, not the authors', yielded these V and J calls. The sample's records list a few hundred thousand distinct CDR3 sequences. The ten largest make up 5% to 5.5% of the sample.

The chain couples TRBV6-1 to TRBJ2-7; absent DNA, TCRdb's TRBD1 call cannot be checked. The sequencing sample was made of blood T cells: a sorted CD56 or NKG2C T cell subset, CD4+ or CD8+ T cells, or bulk PBMC T cells (not recorded which). This clonotype originated in a man between 18 and 69 years old in good health. The CDR3: CASSRGQGSYEQYF.